In this sample, the clone carrying this TCR beta chain turned up a few times. This sample was included in a study of T cells in Graves' hyperthyroidism and ophthalmopathy. V was shortened by 0 bases and J by 0 bases, with 11 bases between the two germline ends. There are 16 residues in the CDR3. Germline V gene sequence: CDR1 KGHSH, CDR2 LQKENI. Using RNA transcripts as the source, TCR beta CDR3 regions were amplified. During a first-round RT-PCR of the TCR CDR3, the HTBI primer set was used. In TCRdb, the multiplex PCR reads were re-called with MiXCR into one record per CDR3 protein. The table lists hundreds of thousands of distinct CDR3 sequences, about 24% of them singletons. Each ophthalmopathy patient scored at least 3 on the Clinical Activity Score and at least 4 on NOSPECS grade, with duration under 3 months.

This clonotype originated in a woman aged 25 to 39 with Graves' ophthalmopathy. The chain has TRBV18 and TRBJ1-1, with D uncertain. The sequenced material came from blood. CDR3 sequence (DNA): TGTGCCAGCTCACCACCCAAGTACCCCATGAACACTGAAGCTTTCTTT. The encoded protein is CASSPPKYPMNTEAFF.